This passage covers 13 T cell receptor beta chains from one sample sequenced in a study of blood T cell repertoires in COVID-19. Generated by immunoSEQ multiplex PCR, the TCRdb table keeps only in-frame clones and is missing some. The top ten clones hold 2.5% to 3.5% of a sample with about 190,000 clones, around 82% of them seen once. The sample was peripheral blood. The receptor source for this set is a man aged 50-59 years with active or convalescent COVID-19.

The V call is TRBV18, the J call TRBJ1-5; 8 bases are shared with TRBD1. J gave up 1 base and V 3 bases, and 5 bases lay outside the gene matches. The CDR3 totals 16 residues. Germline V CDR1 and CDR2: KGHSH, LQKENI. The CDR3 spells CASSPDRGVSNQPQHF. The CDR3 coding sequence is TGTGCCAGCTCACCCGACAGGGGTGTCAGCAATCAGCCCCAGCATTTT.

V gene TRBV12-3 or TRBV12-4 combines with J gene TRBJ2-7; D is unclear. The V end lost 3 bases, the J end lost 3 bases, and 9 bases lay between the germline ends. There are 13 residues in the CDR3. CDR3 coding DNA: TGTGCCAGCAGTTTCCTACTAAACTACGAGCAGTACTTC. Its translation is CASSFLLNYEQYF.

The chain has TRBV28 and TRBJ1-4; maybe TRBD1 (5 bases). Deletions cut 10 bases from V and 6 bases from J, with 9 bases between. Per the germline V gene, CDR1 is MDHEN and CDR2 is SYDVKM. This CDR3 spans 11 amino acids. For the CDR3, the DNA is TGTGCCACGACGGGGGATGAAAAACTGTTTTTT. Translating it yields CATTGDEKLFF.

V is TRBV11-2 and J is TRBJ1-3; D unclear. The CDR3 contains 15 residues. Trimming took 4 bases from V and 2 from J, leaving 12 bases between them. Germline CDR1 SGHAT, CDR2 FQNNGV. CDR3 loop: CASSSLVRTGNTIYF. DNA of the CDR3: TGTGCCAGCAGCTCGTTAGTGAGAACTGGAAACACCATATATTTT.

The V call is TRBV5-6, the J call TRBJ1-1, with 8 bases lining up with TRBD1. Trimming took 4 bases from V and 0 from J; bases not matched to a gene: 11. Germline lookup yields CDR1 SGHDT and CDR2 YYEEEE. There are 17 residues in the CDR3. The CDR3 region has the DNA TGTGCCAGCAGCCGTGCACCGACAGGGGCGATGAACACTGAAGCTTTCTTT. As protein: CASSRAPTGAMNTEAFF. Full variable domain (rest looked up from reference TRBV5-6 and TRBJ1-1): DAGVTQSPTHLIKTRGQQVTLRCSPKSGHDTVSWYQQALGQGPQFIFQYYEEEERQRGNFPDRFSGHQFPNYSSELNVNALLLGDSALYLCASSRAPTGAMNTEAFFGQGTRLTVV.

The chain links TRBV18 to TRBJ2-1, with D perhaps TRBD1 (6 bases). With 1 base removed from V and 10 bases from J, the gap between germline ends came to 14 bases. The CDR3 runs to 14 residues. Germline V gene data show CDR1 as KGHSH and CDR2 as LQKENI. CDR3 loop: CASSPRNTGNEQFF. The CDR3 coding sequence is TGTGCCAGCTCACCACGGAATACAGGGAACGAGCAGTTCTTC.

The gene calls are TRBV20-1 and TRBJ1-1; no reliable D call. The CDR3 contains 11 residues. The germline V and J ends were trimmed by 6 bases and 6 bases, with 11 bases remaining between them. Germline lookup yields CDR1 DFQATT and CDR2 SNEGSKA (reference sequence). The CDR3 sequence is CSAVALSEAFF. In DNA form, the CDR3 reads TGCAGTGCGGTGGCCTTATCTGAAGCTTTCTTT.

The chain employs TRBV9 and TRBJ1-2; D is undetermined. Trimming stripped 0 bases from V and 7 bases from J, with 10 bases between. Germline V lookup: CDR1 SGDLS, CDR2 YYNGEE. This CDR3 contains 13 residues. The CDR3 bases are TGTGCCAGCAGCGTAGGCGGTGGGTCTGGCTACACCTTC. Its protein is CASSVGGGSGYTF.

The chain links TRBV28 to TRBJ1-6; maybe TRBD1 (6 bases). Trimming took 4 bases from V and 7 from J, leaving 11 bases between them. CDR3 size: 14 residues. CDR1 and CDR2 from the germline V gene are MDHEN and SYDVKM. The CDR3 reads CASSSTGINSPLHF. In DNA form, the CDR3 reads TGTGCCAGCAGTTCAACAGGGATCAATTCACCCCTCCACTTT.

V is TRBV13 and J is TRBJ2-7, with TRBD2 matching 12 bases. Losses at the gene ends were 5 bases for V and 0 bases for J; bases not matched to a gene: 5. The CDR3 runs to 16 residues. Germline CDR1 and CDR2: PRHDT and FYEKMQ (reference sequence). The CDR3 DNA is TGTGCCAGCAGCCGAAGGACTAGCGGGATCTCCTACGAGCAGTACTTC. It specifies CASSRRTSGISYEQYF. The full variable domain, with the rest looked up from reference TRBV13 and TRBJ2-7, is AAGVIQSPRHLIKEKRETATLKCYPIPRHDTVYWYQQGPGQDPQFLISFYEKMQSDKGSIPDRFSAQQFSDYHSELNMSSLELGDSALYFCASSRRTSGISYEQYFGPGTRLTVT.

The V and J genes are TRBV18 and TRBJ1-5; TRBD1 might be the D (5 bases). V was pared by 0 bases and J by 4 bases, with 19 bases between. CDR3 size: 18 residues. CDR1 is KGHSH, CDR2 LQKENI, per germline. CDR3 nucleotide sequence: TGTGCCAGCTCACCACCGGTTCCGGGCGGGGGGTCTAATCAGCCCCAGCATTTT. It is translated as CASSPPVPGGGSNQPQHF. Full variable domain (remainder filled in from reference TRBV18 and TRBJ1-5): NAGVMQNPRHLVRRRGQEARLRCSPMKGHSHVYWYRQLPEEGLKFMVYLQKENIIDESGMPKERFSAEFPKEGPSILRIQQVVRGDSAAYFCASSPPVPGGGSNQPQHFGDGTRLSIL.

This chain uses TRBV19 with TRBJ2-7; D is ambiguous. The CDR3 covers 13 residues. V shed 4 bases and J shed 3 bases, with 10 bases lying between them. CDR1 is LNHDA, CDR2 SQIVND, per germline (reference sequence). The CDR3 protein is CASSRGRDYEQYF. CDR3 sequence (DNA): TGTGCCAGTAGTAGAGGCAGAGACTACGAGCAGTACTTC. The full variable domain, completed using reference TRBV19 and TRBJ2-7, is DGGITQSPKYLFRKEGQNVTLSCEQNLNHDAMYWYRQDPGQGLRLIYYSQIVNDFQKGDIAEGYSVSREKKESFPLTVTSAQKNPTAFYLCASSRGRDYEQYFGPGTRLTVT.

The genes are TRBV7-8 and TRBJ1-6; possibly TRBD1 for D (6 bases). The V gene lost 4 bases and the J gene lost 6 bases, with 13 bases spanning the gap. The CDR3 has 15 amino acids. The V gene's germline CDR1 is SGHVS and CDR2 FQNEAQ. CDR3 loop: CASSSTGTPNSPLHF. CDR3 DNA: TGTGCCAGCAGCTCCACAGGGACCCCTAATTCACCCCTCCACTTT.